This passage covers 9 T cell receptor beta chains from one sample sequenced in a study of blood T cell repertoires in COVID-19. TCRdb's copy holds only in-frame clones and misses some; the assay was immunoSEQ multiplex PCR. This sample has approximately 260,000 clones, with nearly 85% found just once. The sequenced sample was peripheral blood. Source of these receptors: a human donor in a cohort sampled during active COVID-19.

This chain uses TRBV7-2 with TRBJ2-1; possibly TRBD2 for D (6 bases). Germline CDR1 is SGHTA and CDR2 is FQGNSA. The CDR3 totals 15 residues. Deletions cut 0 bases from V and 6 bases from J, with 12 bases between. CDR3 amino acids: CASSLAEGLTNEQFF. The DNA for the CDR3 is TGTGCCAGCAGCTTAGCAGAGGGACTCACCAATGAGCAGTTCTTC.

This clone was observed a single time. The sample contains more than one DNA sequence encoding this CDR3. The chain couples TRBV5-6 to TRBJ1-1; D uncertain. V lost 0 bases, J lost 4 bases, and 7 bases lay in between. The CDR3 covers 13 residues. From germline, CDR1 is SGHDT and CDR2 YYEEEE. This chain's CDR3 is CASSLGGVTEAFF. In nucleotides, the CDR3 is TGTGCCAGCAGCTTGGGCGGGGTCACTGAAGCTTTCTTT.

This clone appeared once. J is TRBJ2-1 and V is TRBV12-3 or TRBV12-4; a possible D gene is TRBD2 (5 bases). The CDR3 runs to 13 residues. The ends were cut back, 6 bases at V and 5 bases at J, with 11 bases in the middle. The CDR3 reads CASRPGVHNEQFF. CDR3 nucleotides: TGTGCCAGCAGACCCGGGGTACACAATGAGCAGTTCTTC.

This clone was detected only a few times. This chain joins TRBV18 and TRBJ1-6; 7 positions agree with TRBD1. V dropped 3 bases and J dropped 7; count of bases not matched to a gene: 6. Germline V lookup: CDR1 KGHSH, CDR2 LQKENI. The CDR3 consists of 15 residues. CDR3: CASSPETGSNSPLHF. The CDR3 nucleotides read TGTGCCAGCTCACCTGAGACAGGGAGCAATTCACCCCTCCACTTT.

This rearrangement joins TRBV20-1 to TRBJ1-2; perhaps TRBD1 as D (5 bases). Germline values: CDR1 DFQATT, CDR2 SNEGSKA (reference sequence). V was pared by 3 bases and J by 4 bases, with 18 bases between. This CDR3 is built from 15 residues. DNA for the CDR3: TGCAGTGCTAGTTCCCAGGCCCTTCAGGGCTATGGCTACACCTTC. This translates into CSASSQALQGYGYTF.

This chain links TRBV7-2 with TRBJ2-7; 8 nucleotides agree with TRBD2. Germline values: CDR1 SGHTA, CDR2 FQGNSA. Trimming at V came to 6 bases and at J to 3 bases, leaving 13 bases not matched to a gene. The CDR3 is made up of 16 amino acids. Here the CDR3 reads CASSPGTRTLNYEQYF. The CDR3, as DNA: TGTGCCAGCAGTCCCGGGACTAGAACCCTCAACTACGAGCAGTACTTC.

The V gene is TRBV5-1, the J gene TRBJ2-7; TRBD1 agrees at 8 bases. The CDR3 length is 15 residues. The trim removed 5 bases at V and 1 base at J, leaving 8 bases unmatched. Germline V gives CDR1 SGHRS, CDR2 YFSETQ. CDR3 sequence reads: CASRSYTGGSYEQYF. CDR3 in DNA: TGCGCCAGCAGGTCCTATACAGGGGGTTCCTACGAGCAGTACTTC.

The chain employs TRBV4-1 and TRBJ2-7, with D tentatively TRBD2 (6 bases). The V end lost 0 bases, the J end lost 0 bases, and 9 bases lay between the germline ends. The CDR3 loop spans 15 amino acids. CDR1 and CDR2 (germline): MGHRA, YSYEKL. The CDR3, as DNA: TGCGCCAGCAGCCAAGAATTGGGGGGCTCCTACGAGCAGTACTTC. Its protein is CASSQELGGSYEQYF.

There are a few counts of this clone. CDR3 DNA: TGTGCCAGCAGCTTATATGTCACCGGGGAGCTGTTTTTT. Amino acids: CASSLYVTGELFF. This sequence joins TRBV7-9 and TRBJ2-2, with D unclear. Trimming stripped 2 bases from V and 4 bases from J, with 5 bases between. The CDR3 extends over 13 amino acids. CDR1 and CDR2 from the germline V gene are SEHNR and FQNEAQ (reference sequence).